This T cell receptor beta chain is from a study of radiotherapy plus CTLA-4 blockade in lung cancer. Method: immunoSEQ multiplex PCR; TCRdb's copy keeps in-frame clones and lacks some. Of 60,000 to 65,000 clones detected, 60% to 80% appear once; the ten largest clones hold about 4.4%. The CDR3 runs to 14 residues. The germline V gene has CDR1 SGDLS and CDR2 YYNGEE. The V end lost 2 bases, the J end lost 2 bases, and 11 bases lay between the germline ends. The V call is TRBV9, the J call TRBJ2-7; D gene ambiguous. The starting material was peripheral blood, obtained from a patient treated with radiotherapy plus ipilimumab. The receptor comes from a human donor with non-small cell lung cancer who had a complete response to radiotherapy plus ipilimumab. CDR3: CASSVTQSPYEQYF. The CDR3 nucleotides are TGTGCCAGCAGCGTGACACAGAGCCCCTACGAGCAGTACTTC.